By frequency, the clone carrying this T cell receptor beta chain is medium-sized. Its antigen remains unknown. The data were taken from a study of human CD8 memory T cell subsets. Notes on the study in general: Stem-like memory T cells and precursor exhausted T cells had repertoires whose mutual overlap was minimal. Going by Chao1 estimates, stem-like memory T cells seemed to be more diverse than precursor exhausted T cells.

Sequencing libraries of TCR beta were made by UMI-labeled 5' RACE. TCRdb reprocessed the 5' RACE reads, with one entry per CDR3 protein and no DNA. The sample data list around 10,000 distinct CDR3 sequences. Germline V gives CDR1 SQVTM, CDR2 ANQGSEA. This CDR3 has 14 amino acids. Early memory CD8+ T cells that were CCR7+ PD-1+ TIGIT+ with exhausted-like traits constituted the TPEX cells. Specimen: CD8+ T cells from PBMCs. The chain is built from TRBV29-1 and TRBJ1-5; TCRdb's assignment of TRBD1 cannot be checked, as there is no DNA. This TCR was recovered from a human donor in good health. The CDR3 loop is CSVETGDSNQPQHF.